This TCR beta chain is from a study of cytomegalovirus exposure and HLA in healthy donors. Turning to the study itself: Membership in the Caucasian-associated ancestry cluster was found for around four fifths of approximately 430 genotyped donors. General study results and limits: Exclusion applied to some V segments, including TRBV6-2 and TRBV6-3, as they were indistinguishable. Later genetic work tied a missense DCLRE1C variant to beta-chain V and J trimming.

A word on this clone: Its antigen is not known.

PCR was performed using 60 Vbeta and 13 Jbeta primers. Some clones are missing from TCRdb's copy, which holds only in-frame ones; the method was immunoSEQ multiplex PCR. The sample holds approximately 150,000 clones, around three quarters seen once. Per germline, CDR1 MNHEY and CDR2 SMNVEV (reference sequence). The CDR3 covers 17 residues. V shed 7 bases and J 7 bases; nucleotides not matched to a gene: 16. This receptor was obtained from a woman aged 40-49 years in good health and CMV-seronegative. Sequencing input: PBMCs. The chain has TRBV27 and TRBJ1-5; 10 nucleotides agree with TRBD1. The CDR3 sequence: CASTFIWGQGIYQPQHF. In nucleotides, the CDR3 is TGTGCCAGCACCTTCATATGGGGACAGGGGATTTACCAGCCCCAGCATTTT.